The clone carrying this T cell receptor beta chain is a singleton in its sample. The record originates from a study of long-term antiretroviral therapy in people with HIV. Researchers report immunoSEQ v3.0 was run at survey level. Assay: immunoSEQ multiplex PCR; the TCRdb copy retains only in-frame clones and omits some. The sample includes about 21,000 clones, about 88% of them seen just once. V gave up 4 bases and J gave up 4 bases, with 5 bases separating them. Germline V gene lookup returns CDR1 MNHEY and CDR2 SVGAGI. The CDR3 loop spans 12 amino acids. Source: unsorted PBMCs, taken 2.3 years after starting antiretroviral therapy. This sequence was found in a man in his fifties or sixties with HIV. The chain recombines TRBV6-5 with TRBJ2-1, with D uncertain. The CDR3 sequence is CASSSLYNEQFF. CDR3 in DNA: TGTGCCAGCAGTTCACTATACAATGAGCAGTTCTTC.